A selection of T cell receptor beta chains follows, all from one sample in a study of graft-versus-host responses after intestinal transplantation. Sequencing used immunoSEQ multiplex PCR; TCRdb keeps in-frame clones, though not all of them. In the table there are 60,000 or so clones, 91% of which are singletons. This sample comprised PBMCs, obtained roughly 120 days after intestinal transplantation. Receptors were obtained from a human patient who received an intestinal transplant, so some T cells may come from the graft donor. CDR3s include the opening cysteine and the closing phenylalanine or tryptophan. A D gene is named only where the DNA matches it firmly. Where a row states a size, it is once, few, many or the class of an expanded clone; other rows omit it.

v_gene	len	d_gene	abundance	j_gene	CDR3aa	CDR3nt
TRBV6-6	14	NA	once	TRBJ1-6	CASRDSSYNSPLHF	TGTGCCAGCAGGGATAGCTCCTATAATTCACCCCTCCACTTT
TRBV7-2	12	NA	NA	TRBJ1-2	CASSPDRFGYTF	TGTGCCAGCAGTCCCGACAGGTTTGGCTACACCTTC
TRBV2	18	TRBD2	NA	TRBJ2-5	CASSAGTSGRGWGETQYF	TGTGCCAGCAGTGCCGGGACTAGCGGGAGAGGGTGGGGAGAGACCCAGTACTTC
TRBV19	10	NA	NA	TRBJ2-1	CASGYNEQFF	TGTGCCAGTGGATACAATGAGCAGTTCTTC
TRBV6-5	14	TRBD1	medium-sized	TRBJ1-2	CASSLAGTAYGYTF	TGTGCCAGCAGCCTTGCCGGGACAGCCTATGGCTACACCTTC
TRBV6-1	12	TRBD1	NA	TRBJ1-2	CASSGQGYGYTF	TGTGCCAGCAGTGGACAGGGTTATGGCTACACCTTC
TRBV29-1	16	TRBD2	NA	TRBJ2-1	CSVLAGGLHSYNEQFF	TGCAGCGTTTTAGCGGGGGGACTCCACTCCTACAATGAGCAGTTCTTC
TRBV4-2	14	NA	NA	TRBJ2-7	CASSQEGGPYEQYF	TGTGCCAGCAGCCAAGAGGGCGGGCCCTACGAGCAGTACTTC
TRBV18	16	NA	NA	TRBJ2-3	CASSPPGSGPRDTQYF	TGTGCCAGCTCACCACCAGGAAGCGGCCCCAGGGATACGCAGTATTTT
TRBV28	15	NA	NA	TRBJ2-1	CASRTNRAYNSEQFF	TGTGCCAGCAGAACCAACCGGGCTTACAATAGTGAGCAGTTCTTC
TRBV19	10	NA	NA	TRBJ2-1	CASRTGEQFF	TGTGCCAGTAGAACAGGTGAGCAGTTCTTC
TRBV15	16	TRBD2	NA	TRBJ2-2	CATSPSGLGGTGELFF	TGTGCCACCAGCCCAAGCGGACTAGGCGGCACCGGGGAGCTGTTTTTT
TRBV2	16	NA	NA	TRBJ1-5	CASSERRYYNNQPQHF	TGCGCCAGCAGTGAACGCAGGTATTATAACAATCAGCCCCAGCATTTT
TRBV19	12	NA	NA	TRBJ2-7	CASGEPPYEQYF	TGTGCCAGTGGGGAACCCCCCTACGAGCAGTACTTC
TRBV28	18	TRBD1	once	TRBJ1-1	CASSTTGGWGQGDPEAFF	TGTGCCAGCAGTACTACAGGGGGCTGGGGTCAAGGGGACCCTGAAGCTTTCTTT
TRBV5-4	16	TRBD1	NA	TRBJ1-2	CASSDATGTAFYGYTF	TGTGCCAGCAGCGATGCGACCGGGACAGCCTTCTATGGCTACACCTTC
TRBV7-3	15	TRBD1	NA	TRBJ2-1	CASSLRQGAYNEQFF	TGTGCCAGCAGCCTCAGACAGGGGGCCTACAATGAGCAGTTCTTC
TRBV2	12	NA	NA	TRBJ2-4	CASSEGLRLGYF	TGTGCCAGCAGTGAGGGGCTGCGCCTGGGGTACTTC
TRBV27	14	NA	NA	TRBJ2-1	CASTEGGSIDEQFF	TGTGCCAGCACCGAAGGGGGTAGTATCGATGAGCAGTTCTTC
TRBV5-1	12	TRBD1	NA	TRBJ1-1	CASGQTGAEAFF	TGCGCCAGCGGACAGACAGGGGCCGAAGCTTTCTTT
TRBV7-8	17	NA	NA	TRBJ2-6	CASSSPQGRSGANVLTF	TGTGCCAGCAGCTCACCCCAGGGGAGATCTGGGGCCAACGTCCTGACTTTC
TRBV5-1	17	NA	NA	TRBJ2-5	CASTKNPPRGGFETQYF	TGCGCCAGCACCAAGAACCCCCCCAGGGGGGGATTCGAGACCCAGTACTTC
TRBV7-2	15	TRBD1	NA	TRBJ1-1	CASSLATGVNTEAFF	TGTGCCAGCAGCTTAGCGACAGGGGTGAACACTGAAGCTTTCTTT
TRBV5-1	15	NA	once	TRBJ2-1	CASSYDSNSDNEQFF	TGCGCCAGCAGCTACGATTCGAATTCCGACAATGAGCAGTTCTTC
TRBV28	15	NA	NA	TRBJ2-6	CASSDLDSGANVLTF	TGTGCCAGCAGTGATTTGGACTCTGGGGCCAACGTCCTGACTTTC
TRBV7-8	14	NA	NA	TRBJ2-7	CASSLSWGSYEQYF	TGTGCCAGCAGCCTATCCTGGGGCTCCTACGAGCAGTACTTC
TRBV14	13	NA	NA	TRBJ1-2	CASSQDKIYGYTF	TGTGCCAGCAGCCAAGATAAGATATATGGCTACACCTTC
TRBV9	16	TRBD1	NA	TRBJ1-3	CASSVAQGASGNTIYF	TGTGCCAGCAGCGTAGCTCAGGGGGCGTCGGGAAACACCATATATTTT
TRBV7-9	13	TRBD1	NA	TRBJ1-2	CASGQGTHLSYTF	TGTGCCAGTGGACAGGGCACCCATCTGAGCTACACCTTC
TRBV11-2	12	NA	NA	TRBJ1-2	CASSLTRDGYTF	TGTGCCAGCAGCTTGACCCGGGATGGCTACACCTTC
TRBV6-6	15	TRBD1	NA	TRBJ1-5	CASSTRQGGSQPQHF	TGTGCCAGCAGCACCCGACAGGGGGGGAGTCAGCCCCAGCATTTT
TRBV27	15	TRBD1	NA	TRBJ2-1	CASSSGTGGYNEQFF	TGTGCCAGCAGTTCCGGGACAGGGGGCTACAATGAGCAGTTCTTC
TRBV6-6	14	TRBD2	NA	TRBJ2-7	CASANSGISYEQYF	TGTGCCAGCGCGAATAGCGGGATTTCCTACGAGCAGTACTTC